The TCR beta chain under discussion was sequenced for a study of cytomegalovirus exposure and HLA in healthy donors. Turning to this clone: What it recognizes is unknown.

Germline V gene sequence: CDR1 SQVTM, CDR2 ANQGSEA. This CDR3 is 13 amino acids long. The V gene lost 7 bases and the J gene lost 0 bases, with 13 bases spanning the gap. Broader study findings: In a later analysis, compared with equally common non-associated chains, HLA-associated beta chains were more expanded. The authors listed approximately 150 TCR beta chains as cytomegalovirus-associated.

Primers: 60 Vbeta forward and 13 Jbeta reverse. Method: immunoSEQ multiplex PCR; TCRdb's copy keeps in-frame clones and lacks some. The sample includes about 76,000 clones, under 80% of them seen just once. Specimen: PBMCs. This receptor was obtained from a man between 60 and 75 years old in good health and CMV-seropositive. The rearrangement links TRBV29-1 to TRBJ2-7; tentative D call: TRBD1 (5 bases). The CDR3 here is CSALDNDSYEQYF. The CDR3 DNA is TGCAGCGCCCTGGACAACGACTCCTACGAGCAGTACTTC.